Listed here are 30 T cell receptor beta chains from one sample, sequenced in a study of OX40 agonist ivuxolimab in advanced cancers. TCRdb's table, derived via immunoSEQ multiplex PCR, lists solely in-frame clones and lacks some. Of tens of thousands of clones listed, approximately 90% are singletons. Source: CD4+ or CD8+ T cells sorted from blood, taken in a trial of the OX40 agonist ivuxolimab. The source of these receptors is an adult with an advanced solid tumor such as melanoma, head and neck, liver or kidney cancer.

This clone was detected only a few times. The gene calls are TRBV27 and TRBJ2-1; TRBD2 agrees at 9 bases. Germline values: CDR1 MNHEY, CDR2 SMNVEV (reference sequence). This CDR3 has 14 residues. J lost 7 bases, V lost 3 bases, and 4 bases had no gene match. In DNA, the CDR3 is TGTGCCAGCAGTTTGACTAGCGGCTTGAATGAGCAGTTCTTC. Protein: CASSLTSGLNEQFF.

This chain connects TRBV7-2 to TRBJ2-5; 11 nucleotides line up with TRBD2. Germline CDR1 reads SGHTA; CDR2 reads FQGNSA. V trimming: 4 bases; J trimming: 7 bases; junction bases outside the gene matches: 8. The CDR3 is 15 amino acids. CDR3 bases: TGTGCCAGCAGCTCGGGACTAGCGGCCCAGTGGACCCAGTACTTC. Translated, it gives CASSSGLAAQWTQYF.

Only a few counts were recorded for this clone. The chain links TRBV14 to TRBJ1-3; D remains unclear. The CDR3 has 15 amino acids. Trimming left V 1 base short and J 3 bases short, with 10 bases between. CDR1 SGHDN and CDR2 FVKESK come from the germline V gene. CDR3 amino acids: CASSQGMGYGNTIYF. CDR3 in DNA: TGTGCCAGCAGCCAAGGAATGGGGTATGGAAACACCATATATTTT.

V and J are TRBV21-1 and TRBJ2-2; the D call TRBD1 from the table was never checked on the DNA. TRBV21-1 is flagged as a pseudogene. CDR3 length: 13 residues. The CDR3 here is CASSKQNTGELFF. Here the CDR3 DNA reads TGTGCCAGCAGCAAACAGAACACCGGGGAGCTGTTTTTT.

The rearrangement uses TRBV2 and TRBJ2-5; 9 positions match TRBD1. This CDR3 has 15 amino acids. The V gene's germline CDR1 is SNHLY and CDR2 FYNNEI. Trimming at V came to 6 bases and at J to 5 bases, leaving 10 bases not matched to a gene. The DNA for the CDR3 is TGTGCCAGCAGGAGAGGGACAGGGAATTTGGAGACCCAGTACTTC. Translation: CASRRGTGNLETQYF.

The chain recombines TRBV2 with TRBJ1-2; possibly TRBD1 for D (5 bases). V shed 4 bases and J shed 5 bases, with 14 bases lying between them. The CDR3 has 14 amino acids. The germline gives CDR1 SNHLY, CDR2 FYNNEI. CDR3 nucleotide sequence: TGTGCCAGCAGTGCGGTAGGGGTGGGATATGGCTACACCTTC. Protein: CASSAVGVGYGYTF.

This clone was seen just once. This chain connects TRBV7-8 to TRBJ1-3; perhaps TRBD1 as D (5 bases). The V end lost 6 bases, the J end lost 0 bases, and 15 bases lay between the germline ends. Germline lookup yields CDR1 SGHVS and CDR2 FQNEAQ. This CDR3 region has 16 residues. The CDR3 nucleotides read TGTGCCAGCAGTTTATCAGGGCGCGTCTCTGGAAACACCATATATTTT. Translated: CASSLSGRVSGNTIYF.

This chain joins TRBV7-9 and TRBJ2-5, with D uncertain. V dropped 6 bases and J dropped 5 bases, with 19 bases sitting between them. The CDR3 is 15 amino acids. Germline V lookup: CDR1 SEHNR, CDR2 FQNEAQ (reference sequence). The CDR3 reads CASRTNRAVGETQYF. For the CDR3, the DNA is TGTGCCAGCAGGACAAACCGGGCAGTTGGGGAGACCCAGTACTTC.

A word on this clone: A read error may account for a junction end that differs from germline. This rearrangement joins TRBV2 to TRBJ2-2; a weak D match, TRBD1 (5 bases). Germline-derived CDR1 and CDR2 are SNHLY and FYNNEI. The CDR3 consists of 16 residues. The CDR3 spells CASSEAWGKNTGELFF. CDR3 DNA: TGTGCCAGCAGCGAAGCTTGGGGCAAGAACACCGGGGAGCTGTTTTTT.

In DNA form, the CDR3 reads TGTGCCAGCAGCCCGACCTGGACCTCCAACACTGAAGCTTTCTTT. Its translation: CASSPTWTSNTEAFF. The chain uses TRBV27 and TRBJ1-1; D unresolved. Trimming cost V 6 bases and J 2 bases, with 16 bases left between them. The CDR3 is made up of 15 amino acids. The germline CDR1 and CDR2 sequences are MNHEY and SMNVEV (reference sequence).

The rearrangement uses TRBV5-1 and TRBJ1-2; the D gene is possibly TRBD1 (6 bases). CDR3 size: 13 residues. Germline V lookup: CDR1 SGHRS, CDR2 YFSETQ. V shed 4 bases and J shed 8 bases, with 15 bases lying between them. Here the CDR3 reads CASSLRTEGGYTF. The CDR3 DNA reads as TGCGCCAGCAGCCTGCGGACAGAGGGCGGCTACACCTTC.

This rearrangement joins TRBV6-6 to TRBJ2-7; D is tentatively TRBD1 or TRBD2 (5 bases each). In germline, CDR1 is MNHNY, CDR2 SVGAGI (reference sequence). V was pared by 2 bases and J by 5 bases, with 7 bases between. This CDR3 comprises 12 residues. CDR3 amino acids: CASSYGTDEQYF. Here the CDR3 DNA reads TGTGCCAGCAGTTACGGGACGGACGAGCAGTACTTC.

This clone was seen just once. The chain is built from TRBV6-5 and TRBJ2-1; D is ambiguous. V was clipped by 2 bases and J by 2 bases, with 7 bases between them. CDR3 length: 14 residues. The V gene's germline CDR1 is MNHEY and CDR2 SVGAGI. The CDR3 spells CASSYATTYNEQFF. CDR3 DNA: TGTGCCAGCAGTTACGCCACTACCTACAATGAGCAGTTCTTC.

The chain joins TRBV6-5 to TRBJ2-7; 10 nucleotides match TRBD1. The germline CDR1 and CDR2 sequences are MNHEY and SVGAGI. The V gene end was trimmed by 2 bases and the J gene end by 3 bases; junction bases not matched to a gene: 1. The CDR3 has 14 amino acids. CDR3 nucleotides: TGTGCCAGCAGTTACAGGGACAGGGGCTACGAGCAGTACTTC. Translated: CASSYRDRGYEQYF.

This clone has a handful of counts. This chain connects TRBV9 to TRBJ2-1, with D unresolved. Germline V lookup: CDR1 SGDLS, CDR2 YYNGEE. CDR3 length equals 13 residues. The ends were cut back, 0 bases at V and 7 bases at J, with 8 bases in the middle. CDR3 DNA sequence: TGTGCCAGCAGCGTAGCTTATAGGAATGAGCAGTTCTTC. Translation: CASSVAYRNEQFF.

Note on this clone: Other nucleotide sequences in the sample specify the same CDR3. The genes are TRBV7-8 and TRBJ2-3; weak D call: TRBD2 (6 bases). The length of the CDR3 is 17 residues. Looked up from germline, CDR1 is SGHVS and CDR2 is FQNEAQ. Deletions cut 4 bases from V and 0 bases from J, with 17 bases between. CDR3 sequence (DNA): TGTGCCAGCAGCTACCCACGCGGGACTGGTAGCACAGATACGCAGTATTTT. Its translation: CASSYPRGTGSTDTQYF.

The chain uses TRBV7-6 and TRBJ1-5, with a possible D match to TRBD1 (5 bases). Trimming removed 8 bases from V and 1 base from J, with 9 bases in between. Germline CDR1 SGHVS, CDR2 FNYEAQ. The CDR3 totals 13 residues. In nucleotides, the CDR3 is TGTGCCAGCGGCAGGGAGAGCAATCAGCCCCAGCATTTT. It encodes CASGRESNQPQHF.

The chain couples TRBV7-9 to TRBJ2-1, with D possibly matching TRBD1 (5 bases). CDR1 and CDR2 from the germline V gene are SEHNR and FQNEAQ (reference sequence). This CDR3 is built from 16 residues. V gave up 0 bases and J gave up 9 bases, with 18 bases separating them. Written as DNA, the CDR3 is TGTGCCAGCAGCTTAGCTACCAGGGTCCCAGGTGTTGAGCAGTTCTTC. Residues: CASSLATRVPGVEQFF. Based on the CDR3 plus reference TRBV7-9 and TRBJ2-1, the full variable domain is DTGVSQNPRHKITKRGQNVTFRCDPISEHNRLYWYRQTLGQGPEFLTYFQNEAQLEKSRLLSDRFSAERPKGSFSTLEIQRTEQGDSAMYLCASSLATRVPGVEQFFGPGTRLTVL.

The rearrangement links TRBV9 to TRBJ1-3; a weak D match, TRBD1 (5 bases). Germline loops: CDR1 SGDLS, CDR2 YYNGEE. This CDR3 spans 15 amino acids. The germline V and J ends were trimmed by 7 bases and 0 bases, with 14 bases remaining between them. This CDR3 is CASGGMPNSGNTIYF. CDR3 in DNA: TGTGCCAGCGGGGGGATGCCAAACTCTGGAAACACCATATATTTT.

This clone was found a few times. The chain employs TRBV7-9 and TRBJ2-7; unclear D gene. The V end lost 5 bases, the J end lost 4 bases, and 15 bases lay between the germline ends. This CDR3 region has 14 residues. In germline, CDR1 is SEHNR, CDR2 FQNEAQ (reference sequence). CDR3: CASSLAASFYEQYF. In nucleotides, the CDR3 is TGTGCCAGCAGCCTCGCCGCTAGTTTTTACGAGCAGTACTTC.

The CDR3 spells CASVDSSYNSPLHF. The CDR3 DNA sequence: TGTGCCAGCGTGGACAGCTCCTATAATTCACCCCTCCACTTT. V and J are TRBV28 and TRBJ1-6; TRBD1 is a possible D gene (6 bases). In germline, CDR1 is MDHEN, CDR2 SYDVKM. The CDR3 is 14 amino acids. V lost 8 bases and J 0 bases, leaving 8 bases between the germline ends.

The CDR3 loop reads CASSDLRQGATEAFF. CDR3 sequence (DNA): TGTGCCAGCAGTGACTTAAGACAGGGGGCCACTGAAGCTTTCTTT. The rearrangement uses TRBV6-4 and TRBJ1-1; 10 nucleotides line up with TRBD1. The V gene's germline CDR1 is MRHNA and CDR2 SNTAGT. V was pared by 1 base and J by 4 bases, with 3 bases of the junction left unmatched. The CDR3 consists of 15 residues.

This clone appeared a single time. The rearrangement uses TRBV7-2 and TRBJ2-1; D possibly corresponds to TRBD1 (5 bases). The V gene lost 3 bases and the J gene lost 7 bases, with 16 bases spanning the gap. CDR3 length: 15 amino acids. Germline V CDR1 and CDR2: SGHTA, FQGNSA. CDR3 sequence (DNA): TGTGCCAGCAGCTTTCCGGACAACCTCGGAAATGAGCAGTTCTTC. It yields the protein CASSFPDNLGNEQFF.

The chain uses TRBV6-5 and TRBJ2-5; 7 bases fit TRBD2. Germline V gene sequence: CDR1 MNHEY, CDR2 SVGAGI. The CDR3 covers 14 residues. The junction had 5 bases not matched to a gene; V was cut back by 2 bases and J by 5 bases. CDR3: CASSYGEGRETQYF. CDR3 DNA: TGTGCCAGCAGTTACGGGGAGGGACGGGAGACCCAGTACTTC.

The CDR3 DNA sequence: TGTGCCAGCAGTTTATCAGGTGGTGGGTCCTACGAGCAGTACTTC. Residues: CASSLSGGGSYEQYF. The chain recombines TRBV27 with TRBJ2-7; no definite D call. The CDR3 has 15 amino acids. Germline CDR1 reads MNHEY; CDR2 reads SMNVEV (reference sequence). Trimming stripped 0 bases from V and 1 base from J, with 10 bases between.

The chain has TRBV10-3 and TRBJ2-5; D perhaps matches TRBD2 (6 bases). Per the germline V gene, CDR1 is ENHRY and CDR2 is SYGVKD. The CDR3 runs 14 residues. V was shortened by 6 bases and J by 5 bases, with 16 bases between the two germline ends. The CDR3 DNA follows: TGTGCCATCAGCCTTCCCGGGAGCGGGGAGACCCAGTACTTC. It is translated as CAISLPGSGETQYF.

The CDR3 coding sequence is TGTGCCAGCAGCTTGGGAGCGGGAGGGCCCACAGATACGCAGTATTTT. Translating gives CASSLGAGGPTDTQYF. The chain couples TRBV5-6 to TRBJ2-3, with 10 bases aligning to TRBD2. The CDR3 has 16 amino acids. Germline trimming cut 0 bases from V and 2 bases from J; bases unmatched to any gene: 3. CDR1 SGHDT and CDR2 YYEEEE come from the germline V gene.

The rearrangement joins TRBV10-3 to TRBJ1-5; D may be TRBD1 (5 bases). V was cut by 3 bases and J by 9 bases, with 15 bases left in between. Germline values: CDR1 ENHRY, CDR2 SYGVKD. This CDR3 is 14 amino acids long. In DNA form, the CDR3 reads TGTGCCATCAGTGAACCGGACACGGGCGGGCCCCAGCATTTT. It yields the protein CAISEPDTGGPQHF.

This chain connects TRBV7-8 to TRBJ1-5, with D perhaps matching TRBD1 (6 bases). The CDR3 has 17 amino acids. Germline V gene sequence: CDR1 SGHVS, CDR2 FQNEAQ. Deletions cut 0 bases from V and 7 bases from J, with 19 bases between. CDR3: CASSLAGTGQGSQPQHF. The CDR3 coding sequence is TGTGCCAGCAGCTTAGCCGGCACAGGCCAGGGGAGCCAGCCCCAGCATTTT.

CDR3 sequence reads: CASSFGGPGELFF. DNA for the CDR3: TGCGCCAGCAGCTTTGGAGGCCCCGGGGAGCTGTTTTTT. The chain employs TRBV5-1 and TRBJ2-2; possibly TRBD2 for D (5 bases). With 2 bases removed from V and 6 bases from J, the gap between germline ends came to 8 bases. The CDR3 contains 13 residues. Looked up from germline, CDR1 is SGHRS and CDR2 is YFSETQ.